This record concerns one T cell receptor (beta chain) sequence. Its target is not known. The data were taken from a study of cytomegalovirus exposure and HLA in healthy donors. Study-wide background: Membership in the Caucasian-associated ancestry cluster was found for 65% to 85% of 300 to 400 genotyped donors.

Study-wide results and limits: A prior analysis recorded that most TCR beta V segments were productive about 87% or about 30% of the time. In a later analysis, TCR association rates varied by HLA locus: DRB1 most, HLA-C fewest. In vitro assays verified that a few CMV-associated chains recognized CMV antigens specifically.

PCR involved 60 Vbeta and 13 Jbeta primers. TCRdb keeps only in-frame clones here, not all; method: immunoSEQ multiplex PCR. This sample yields 94,000 or so clones, of which about 70% are seen a single time; more than 7% belongs to the top ten. The receptor was derived from a man aged 55 to 70 in good health and CMV-seronegative. The sample was PBMCs.

CDR3 DNA sequence: TGCGCCAGCAGGGCCAACAGGGACACTGAAGCTTTCTTT. As protein: CASRANRDTEAFF. The rearrangement links TRBV10-2 to TRBJ1-1; D is possibly TRBD1 (6 bases). Trimming took off 6 bases at V and 3 bases at J, with 11 bases between the two ends. Looked up from germline, CDR1 is WSHSY and CDR2 is SAAADI. The CDR3 runs to 13 residues.